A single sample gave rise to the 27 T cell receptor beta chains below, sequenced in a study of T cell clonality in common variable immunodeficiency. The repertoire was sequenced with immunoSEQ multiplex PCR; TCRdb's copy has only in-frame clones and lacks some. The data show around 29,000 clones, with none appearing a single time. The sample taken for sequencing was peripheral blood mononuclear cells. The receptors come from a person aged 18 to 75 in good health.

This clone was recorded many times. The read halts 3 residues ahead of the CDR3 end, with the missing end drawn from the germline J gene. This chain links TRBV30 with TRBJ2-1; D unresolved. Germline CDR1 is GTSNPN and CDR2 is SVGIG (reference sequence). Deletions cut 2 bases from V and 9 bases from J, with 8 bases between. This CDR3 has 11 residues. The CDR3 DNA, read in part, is TGTGCCTGGAGTCTTCGGTCTGAG. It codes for CAWSLRSE. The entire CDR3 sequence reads CAWSLRSEQFF.

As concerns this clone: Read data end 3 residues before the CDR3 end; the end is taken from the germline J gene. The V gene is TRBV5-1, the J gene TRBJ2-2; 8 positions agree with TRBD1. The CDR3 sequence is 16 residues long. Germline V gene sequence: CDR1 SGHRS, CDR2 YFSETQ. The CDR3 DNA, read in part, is TGCGCCAGCAGCTCCAGTACCGGGACAGGTGGGGAAAAG. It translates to CASSSSTGTGGEK. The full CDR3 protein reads CASSSSTGTGGEKLFF.

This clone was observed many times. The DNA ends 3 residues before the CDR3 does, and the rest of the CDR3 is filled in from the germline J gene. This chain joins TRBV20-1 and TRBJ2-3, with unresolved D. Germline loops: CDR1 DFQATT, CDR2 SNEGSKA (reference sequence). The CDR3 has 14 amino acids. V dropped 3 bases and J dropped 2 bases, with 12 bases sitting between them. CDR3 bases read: TGCAGTGCTAGTTCCAGATTTACCACAGATACG. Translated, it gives CSASSRFTTDT. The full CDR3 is CSASSRFTTDTQYF.

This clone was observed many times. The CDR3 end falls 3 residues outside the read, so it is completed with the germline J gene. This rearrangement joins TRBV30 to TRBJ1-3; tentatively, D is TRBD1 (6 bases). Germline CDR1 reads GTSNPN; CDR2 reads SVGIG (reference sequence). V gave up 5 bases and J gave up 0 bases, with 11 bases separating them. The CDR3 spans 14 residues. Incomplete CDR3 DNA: TGTGCCTGGGACAGGTTCTCCTCTGGAAACACC. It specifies CAWDRFSSGNT. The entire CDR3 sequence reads CAWDRFSSGNTIYF.

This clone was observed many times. CDR3 bases read: TGTGCCAGCAATCGACAGGGTGGTAATTCACCC. This sequence encodes CASNRQGGNSP. The CDR3 in its entirety is CASNRQGGNSPLHF. The chain has TRBV5-4 and TRBJ1-6, with 7 bases lining up with TRBD1. The CDR3 end lies 3 residues beyond the end of the read and is filled in from the germline J gene. The CDR3 is 14 amino acids. Germline V gene lookup returns CDR1 SGHNT and CDR2 YYREEE (reference sequence). J lost 6 bases, V lost 6 bases, and 6 bases had no gene match. The full variable domain, in which reference TRBV5-4 and TRBJ1-6 provide the parts outside the CDR3, is ETGVTQSPTHLIKTRGQQVTLRCSSQSGHNTVSWYQQALGQGPQFIFQYYREEENGRGNFPPRFSGLQFPNYSSELNVNALELDDSALYLCASNRQGGNSPLHFGNGTRLTVT.

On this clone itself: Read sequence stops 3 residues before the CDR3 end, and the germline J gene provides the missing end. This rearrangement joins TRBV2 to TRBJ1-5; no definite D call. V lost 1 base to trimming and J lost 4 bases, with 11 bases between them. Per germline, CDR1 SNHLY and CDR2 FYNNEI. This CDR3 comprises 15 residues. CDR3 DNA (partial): TGTGCCAGCAGTGAAGTCACACGCTCTAATCAGCCC. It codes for CASSEVTRSNQP. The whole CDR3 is CASSEVTRSNQPQHF.

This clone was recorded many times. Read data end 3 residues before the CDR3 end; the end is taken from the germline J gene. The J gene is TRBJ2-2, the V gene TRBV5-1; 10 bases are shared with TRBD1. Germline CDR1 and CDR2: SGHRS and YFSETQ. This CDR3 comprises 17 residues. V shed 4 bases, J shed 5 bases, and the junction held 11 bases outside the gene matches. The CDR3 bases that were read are TGCGCCAGCAGCCCAGCCTGGAGGACAGGGGGTACCGGGGAG. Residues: CASSPAWRTGGTGE. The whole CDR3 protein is CASSPAWRTGGTGELFF.

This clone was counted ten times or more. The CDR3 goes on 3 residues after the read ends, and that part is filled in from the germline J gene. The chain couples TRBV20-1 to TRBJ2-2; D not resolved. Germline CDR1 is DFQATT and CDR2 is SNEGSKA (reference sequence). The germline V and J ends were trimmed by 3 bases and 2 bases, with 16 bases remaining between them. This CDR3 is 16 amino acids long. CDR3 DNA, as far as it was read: TGCAGTGCTAGTCCATCTTACATACCTAACACCGGGGAG. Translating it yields CSASPSYIPNTGE. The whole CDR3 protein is CSASPSYIPNTGELFF.

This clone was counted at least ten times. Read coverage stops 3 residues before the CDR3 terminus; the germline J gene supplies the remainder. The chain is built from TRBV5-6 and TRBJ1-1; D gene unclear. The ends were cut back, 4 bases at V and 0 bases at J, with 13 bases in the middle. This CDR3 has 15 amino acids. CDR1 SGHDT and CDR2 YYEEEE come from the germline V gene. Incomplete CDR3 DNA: TGTGCCAGCAGCCTCCTGGTCTGGCTGAACACTGAA. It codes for CASSLLVWLNTE. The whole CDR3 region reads CASSLLVWLNTEAFF.

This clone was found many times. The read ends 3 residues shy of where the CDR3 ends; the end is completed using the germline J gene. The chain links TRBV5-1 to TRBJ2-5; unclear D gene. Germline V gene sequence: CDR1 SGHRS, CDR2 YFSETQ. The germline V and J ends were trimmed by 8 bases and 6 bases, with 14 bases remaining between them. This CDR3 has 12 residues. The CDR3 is CARPLGRQTQYF. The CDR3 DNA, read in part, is TGCGCCAGACCTCTGGGCCGACAGACC.

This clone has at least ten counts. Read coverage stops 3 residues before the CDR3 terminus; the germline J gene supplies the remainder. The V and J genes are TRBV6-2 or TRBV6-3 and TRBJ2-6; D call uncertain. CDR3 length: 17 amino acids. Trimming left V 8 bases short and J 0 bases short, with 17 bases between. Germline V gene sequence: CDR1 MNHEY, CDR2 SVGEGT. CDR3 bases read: TGTGCCAGCGCAACTCCCACCCCCCTCTCTGGGGCCAACGTC. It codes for CASATPTPLSGANV. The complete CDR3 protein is CASATPTPLSGANVLTF.

CDR3 bases read: TGCGCCAGCAGCTTGGTTCGGGACACAGATACC. This translates into CASSLVRDTDT. The whole CDR3 is CASSLVRDTDTQYF. The rearrangement joins TRBV5-1 to TRBJ2-5; tentative D call: TRBD1 (6 bases). The read gets to within 3 residues of the CDR3 end, and the germline J gene fills in the rest. The length of the CDR3 is 14 residues. Germline CDR1 SGHRS, CDR2 YFSETQ.

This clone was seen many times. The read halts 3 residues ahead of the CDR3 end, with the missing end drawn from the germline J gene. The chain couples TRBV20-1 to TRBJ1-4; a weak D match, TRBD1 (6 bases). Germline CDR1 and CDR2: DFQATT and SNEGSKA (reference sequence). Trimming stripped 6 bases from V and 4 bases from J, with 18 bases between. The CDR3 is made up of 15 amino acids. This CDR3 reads CSAVIYRVDNEKLFF. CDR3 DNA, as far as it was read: TGCAGTGCCGTCATATACAGGGTGGATAATGAAAAA.

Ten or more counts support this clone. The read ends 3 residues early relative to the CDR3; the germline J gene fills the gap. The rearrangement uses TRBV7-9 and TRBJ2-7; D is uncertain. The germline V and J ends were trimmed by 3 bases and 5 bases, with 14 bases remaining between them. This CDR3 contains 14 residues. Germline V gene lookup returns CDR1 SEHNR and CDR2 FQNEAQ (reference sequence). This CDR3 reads CASSLGQPANEQYF. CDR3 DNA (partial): TGTGCCAGCAGCTTGGGCCAACCCGCCAACGAG.

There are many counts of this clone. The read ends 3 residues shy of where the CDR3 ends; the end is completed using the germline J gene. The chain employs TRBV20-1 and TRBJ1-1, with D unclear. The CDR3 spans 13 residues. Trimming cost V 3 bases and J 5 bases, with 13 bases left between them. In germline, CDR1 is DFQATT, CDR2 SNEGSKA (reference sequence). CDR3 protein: CSARETRQTEAFF. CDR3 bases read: TGCAGTGCTAGGGAAACCCGACAAACTGAA.

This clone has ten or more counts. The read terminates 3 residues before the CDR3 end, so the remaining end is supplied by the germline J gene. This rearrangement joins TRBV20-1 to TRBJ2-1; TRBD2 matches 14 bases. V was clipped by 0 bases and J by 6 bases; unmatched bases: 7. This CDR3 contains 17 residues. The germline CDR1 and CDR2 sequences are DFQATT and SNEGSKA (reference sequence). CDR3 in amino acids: CSARDPGLAGALNEQFF. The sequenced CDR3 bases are TGCAGTGCTAGAGACCCGGGACTAGCGGGGGCCCTCAATGAG.

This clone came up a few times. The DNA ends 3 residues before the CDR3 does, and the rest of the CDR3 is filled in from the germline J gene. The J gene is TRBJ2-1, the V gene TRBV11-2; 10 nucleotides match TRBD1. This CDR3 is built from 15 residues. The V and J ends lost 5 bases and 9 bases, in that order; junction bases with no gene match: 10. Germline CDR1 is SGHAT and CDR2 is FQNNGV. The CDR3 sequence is CASSTVGQGEGEQFF. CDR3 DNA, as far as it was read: TGTGCCAGCAGCACAGTCGGACAGGGGGAGGGTGAG.

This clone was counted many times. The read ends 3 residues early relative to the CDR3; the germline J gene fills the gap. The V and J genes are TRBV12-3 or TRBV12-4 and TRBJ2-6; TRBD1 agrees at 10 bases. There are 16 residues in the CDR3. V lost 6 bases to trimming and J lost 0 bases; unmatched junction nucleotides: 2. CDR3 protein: CASRTGGSSGANVLTF. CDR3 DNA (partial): TGTGCCAGCAGGACAGGGGGCTCCTCTGGGGCCAACGTC.

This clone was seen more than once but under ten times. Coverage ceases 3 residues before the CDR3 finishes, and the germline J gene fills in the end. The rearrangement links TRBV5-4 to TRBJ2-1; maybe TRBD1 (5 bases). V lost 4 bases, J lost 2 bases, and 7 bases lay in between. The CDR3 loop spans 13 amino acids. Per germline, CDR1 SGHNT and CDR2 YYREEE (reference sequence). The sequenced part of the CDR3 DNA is TGTGCCAGCAGCGTGGGGCCCTACAATGAG. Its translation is CASSVGPYNE. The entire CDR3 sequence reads CASSVGPYNEQFF.

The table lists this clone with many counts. The CDR3 spells CSAREGTAYYEQYF. The sequenced part of the CDR3 DNA is TGCAGTGCTAGAGAGGGGACAGCCTACTACGAG. This chain joins TRBV20-1 and TRBJ2-7; 7 positions match TRBD1. Coverage ceases 3 residues before the CDR3 finishes, and the germline J gene fills in the end. J lost 3 bases, V lost 0 bases, and 5 bases had no gene match. This CDR3 has 14 residues. Germline-derived CDR1 and CDR2 are DFQATT and SNEGSKA (reference sequence).

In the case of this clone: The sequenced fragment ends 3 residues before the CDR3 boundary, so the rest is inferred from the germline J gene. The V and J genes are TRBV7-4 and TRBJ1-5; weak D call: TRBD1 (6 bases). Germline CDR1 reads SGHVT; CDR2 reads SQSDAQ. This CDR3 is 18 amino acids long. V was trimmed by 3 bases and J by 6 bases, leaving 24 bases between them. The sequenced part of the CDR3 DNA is TGTGCCAGCAGCTTGCCCAGGGGCCGTTCGATTCGGAGTCAGCCC. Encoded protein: CASSLPRGRSIRSQP. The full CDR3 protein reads CASSLPRGRSIRSQPQHF.

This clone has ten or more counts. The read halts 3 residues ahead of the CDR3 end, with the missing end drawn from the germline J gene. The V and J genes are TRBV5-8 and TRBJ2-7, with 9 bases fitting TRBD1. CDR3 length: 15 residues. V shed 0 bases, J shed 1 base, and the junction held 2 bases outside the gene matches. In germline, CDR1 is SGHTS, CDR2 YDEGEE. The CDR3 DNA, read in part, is TGTGCCAGCAGCTTGGATGGGACAGGGTCCTACGAG. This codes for CASSLDGTGSYE. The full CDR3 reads CASSLDGTGSYEQYF.

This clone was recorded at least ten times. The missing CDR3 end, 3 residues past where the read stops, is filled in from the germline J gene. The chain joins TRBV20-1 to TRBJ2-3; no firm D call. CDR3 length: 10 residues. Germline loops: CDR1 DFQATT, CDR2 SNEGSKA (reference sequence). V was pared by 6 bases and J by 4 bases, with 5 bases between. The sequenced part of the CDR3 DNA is TGCAGTGCCCCGTCAGATACG. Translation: CSAPSDT. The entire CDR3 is CSAPSDTQYF.

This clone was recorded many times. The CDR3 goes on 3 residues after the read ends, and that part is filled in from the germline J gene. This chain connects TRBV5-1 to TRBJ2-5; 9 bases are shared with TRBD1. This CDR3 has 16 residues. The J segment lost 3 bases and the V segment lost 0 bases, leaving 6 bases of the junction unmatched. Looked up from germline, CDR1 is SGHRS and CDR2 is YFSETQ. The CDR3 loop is CASSLVGQGVKETQYF. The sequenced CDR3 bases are TGCGCCAGCAGCTTGGTGGGACAGGGAGTAAAAGAGACC.

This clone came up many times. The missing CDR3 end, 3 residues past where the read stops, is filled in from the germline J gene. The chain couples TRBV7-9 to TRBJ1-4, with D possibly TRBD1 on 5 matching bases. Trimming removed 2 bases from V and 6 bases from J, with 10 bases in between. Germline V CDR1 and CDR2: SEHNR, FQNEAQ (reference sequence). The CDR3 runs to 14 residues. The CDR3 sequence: CASSLPFRDEKLFF. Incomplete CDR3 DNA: TGTGCCAGCAGCTTACCCTTCAGGGATGAAAAA.

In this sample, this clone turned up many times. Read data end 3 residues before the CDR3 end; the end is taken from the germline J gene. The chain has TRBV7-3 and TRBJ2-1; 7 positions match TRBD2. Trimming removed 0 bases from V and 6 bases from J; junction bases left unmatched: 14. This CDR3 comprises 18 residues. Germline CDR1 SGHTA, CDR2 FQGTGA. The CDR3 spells CASSLTYPSGFFSNEQFF. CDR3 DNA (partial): TGTGCCAGCAGCTTAACCTATCCTAGCGGATTTTTTTCCAATGAG.

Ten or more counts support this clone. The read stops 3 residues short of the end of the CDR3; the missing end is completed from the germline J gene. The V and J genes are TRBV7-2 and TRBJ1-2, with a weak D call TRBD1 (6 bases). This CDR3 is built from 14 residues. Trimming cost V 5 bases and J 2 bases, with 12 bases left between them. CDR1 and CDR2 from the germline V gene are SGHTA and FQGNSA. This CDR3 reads CASSPKQGNYGYTF. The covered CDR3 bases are TGTGCCAGCAGCCCTAAACAGGGAAACTATGGC.